These 2 T cell receptor beta chains originate from one sample sequenced in a study of identical twins. In TCRdb, the 5' RACE reads were re-called with MiXCR into one record per CDR3 protein. The sample has roughly 1.6 million distinct CDR3 sequences, under 35% seen once; the top ten hold 0.27%. The sample was cord blood. The receptors were sampled from a newborn girl in good health.

This clonotype was counted a few times. A read error may explain this, as a much larger clone is one base away. The chain joins TRBV18 to TRBJ2-7; 13 bases agree with TRBD2. CDR1 and CDR2 (germline): KGHSH, LQKENI. The junction had 2 bases not matched to a gene; V was cut back by 7 bases and J by 2 bases. This CDR3 contains 14 residues. The CDR3 nucleotides are TGTGCCAGCTGTGGACTAGCGGGGGCCTACGAGCAGTACTTC. It translates to CASCGLAGAYEQYF.

In its sample, this clonotype was seen many times. The CDR3 here is CASSQGQRANEQFF. The CDR3, as DNA: TGTGCCAGCAGTCAGGGCCAGAGGGCCAATGAGCAGTTCTTC. The V call is TRBV12-3 or TRBV12-4, the J call TRBJ2-1, with D perhaps TRBD1 or TRBD2 (5 bases each). Trimming shortened V by 5 bases and J by 6 bases, and 14 bases separated the two germline ends. This CDR3 spans 14 amino acids.